This is a list of T cell receptor beta chains from one sample in a study of shared clonotypes between healthy human individuals. Method: immunoSEQ multiplex PCR; TCRdb's copy keeps in-frame clones and lacks some. The sample includes some 700,000 clones, 90% of them seen just once. The sequencing input was memory CD8+ T cells from PBMCs. These receptors were obtained from a young man in good health. Some clones in this sample may be carry-over from other donors' samples. Both conserved end residues are part of each CDR3. A D gene is named only where the DNA matches it firmly. Clone size, where shown, is once, few, many, or a class for clones that have expanded.

cdr3_nt: TGTGCCAGCAGTGGACAGGGGCTAGCCAAAAACATTCAGTACTTC
cdr3_aa: CASSGQGLAKNIQYF
j_call: TRBJ2-4
clone_size: -
v_call: TRBV2
d_call: TRBD1

cdr3_nt: TGTGCCAGCAGCCCTACAAGAGGGGTTGAAGCTTTCTTT
cdr3_aa: CASSPTRGVEAFF
j_call: TRBJ1-1
clone_size: -
v_call: TRBV7-9
d_call: -

cdr3_nt: TGTGCCAGCAGTCAGACTCAGGTATACCTCTCTGGGGCCAACGTCCTGACTTTC
cdr3_aa: CASSQTQVYLSGANVLTF
j_call: TRBJ2-6
clone_size: -
v_call: TRBV27
d_call: -

cdr3_nt: TGTGCCAGCAGTGTCCTCGGGACAGGGGGAGGTTGGAATCAGCCCCAGCATTTT
cdr3_aa: CASSVLGTGGGWNQPQHF
j_call: TRBJ1-5
clone_size: -
v_call: TRBV2
d_call: TRBD1

cdr3_nt: TGTGCCAGCAGCTTATCCCCGACTAGCGGGAGCGAGCAGTACTTC
cdr3_aa: CASSLSPTSGSEQYF
j_call: TRBJ2-7
clone_size: -
v_call: TRBV7-2
d_call: TRBD2

cdr3_nt: TGTGCCAGCAGCCCTTCCTTGGCGAGACCAACTAATGAAAAACTGTTTTTT
cdr3_aa: CASSPSLARPTNEKLFF
j_call: TRBJ1-4
clone_size: -
v_call: TRBV7-9
d_call: -

cdr3_nt: TGTGCCAGCAGTTACGGTGGGGGACAGGGGAACACTGAAGCTTTCTTT
cdr3_aa: CASSYGGGQGNTEAFF
j_call: TRBJ1-1
clone_size: -
v_call: TRBV6-5
d_call: TRBD1

cdr3_nt: TGTGCCAGCAGTGAAGGCAGGGGGGGCCACGAGCAGTACTTC
cdr3_aa: CASSEGRGGHEQYF
j_call: TRBJ2-7
clone_size: -
v_call: TRBV6-1
d_call: -

cdr3_nt: TGTGCCAGCAAACATCAGGGGGACAGCACTGAAGCTTTCTTT
cdr3_aa: CASKHQGDSTEAFF
j_call: TRBJ1-1
clone_size: once
v_call: TRBV28
d_call: TRBD1

cdr3_nt: TGTGCCAGCAGTACGAGGGGTGGCCACGGATACGAGCAGTACTTC
cdr3_aa: CASSTRGGHGYEQYF
j_call: TRBJ2-7
clone_size: -
v_call: TRBV6-5
d_call: -

cdr3_nt: TGTGCCAGCAGCGTAATAGCGGGAGGGAGCAATGAGCAGTTCTTC
cdr3_aa: CASSVIAGGSNEQFF
j_call: TRBJ2-1
clone_size: -
v_call: TRBV9
d_call: TRBD2

cdr3_nt: TGTGCCAGCAGCTTAACAGCGCCCAACGAATGGAGCGCAGATACGCAGTATTTT
cdr3_aa: CASSLTAPNEWSADTQYF
j_call: TRBJ2-3
clone_size: -
v_call: TRBV5-6
d_call: -

cdr3_nt: TGTGCCAGCAGCCCAGGGTTGTCCCTCCAAGAGACCCAGTACTTC
cdr3_aa: CASSPGLSLQETQYF
j_call: TRBJ2-5
clone_size: -
v_call: TRBV5-8
d_call: -

cdr3_nt: TGTGCCAGCAGCTTGGGGTACGGGACAACCTACGAGCAGTACTTC
cdr3_aa: CASSLGYGTTYEQYF
j_call: TRBJ2-7
clone_size: -
v_call: TRBV5-4
d_call: -

cdr3_nt: TGTGCCAGCAGCCCTTTGGAACCGCCAAGCTCTGGAAACACCATATATTTT
cdr3_aa: CASSPLEPPSSGNTIYF
j_call: TRBJ1-3
clone_size: -
v_call: TRBV4-2
d_call: -

cdr3_nt: TGTGCCAGCAGCTTGGCGAGGGGGAAGCTGTTTTTT
cdr3_aa: CASSLARGKLFF
j_call: TRBJ2-2
clone_size: -
v_call: TRBV5-5
d_call: -

cdr3_nt: TGTGCCAGCGGGGCCGTATCCTACAATGAGCAGTTCTTC
cdr3_aa: CASGAVSYNEQFF
j_call: TRBJ2-1
clone_size: -
v_call: TRBV28
d_call: -

cdr3_nt: TGCAGCGCCAACAGGGGGGGACCAGCCCCTAATGAAAAACTGTTTTTT
cdr3_aa: CSANRGGPAPNEKLFF
j_call: TRBJ1-4
clone_size: -
v_call: TRBV29-1
d_call: TRBD1

cdr3_nt: TGTGCCAGCAGCTTGGGCAGGGAGACCTCCTACGAGCAGTACTTC
cdr3_aa: CASSLGRETSYEQYF
j_call: TRBJ2-7
clone_size: -
v_call: TRBV7-9
d_call: -

cdr3_nt: TGCGCCAGCAGCTTGAATACAGGGACTGAAGCTTTCTTT
cdr3_aa: CASSLNTGTEAFF
j_call: TRBJ1-1
clone_size: many
v_call: TRBV5-1
d_call: -

cdr3_nt: TGCGCCAGCAGCATTAGGGGGGGTAGCACAGATACGCAGTATTTT
cdr3_aa: CASSIRGGSTDTQYF
j_call: TRBJ2-3
clone_size: -
v_call: TRBV5-1
d_call: -

cdr3_nt: TGTGCCATCAGTGAAAAGAAGCGGGAGGGTAGCGAGCAGTACTTC
cdr3_aa: CAISEKKREGSEQYF
j_call: TRBJ2-7
clone_size: -
v_call: TRBV10-3
d_call: TRBD2

cdr3_nt: TGTGCCAGCAGCCCGCATGGGGAGGCGGGATTTGAGCAGTTCTTC
cdr3_aa: CASSPHGEAGFEQFF
j_call: TRBJ2-1
clone_size: -
v_call: TRBV9
d_call: -

cdr3_nt: TGTGCCAGCAGCTTAGGACAGGGGGGGACCTACGAGCAGTACTTC
cdr3_aa: CASSLGQGGTYEQYF
j_call: TRBJ2-7
clone_size: -
v_call: TRBV11-2
d_call: TRBD1

cdr3_nt: TGTGCCAGCAATTGGGACAGGGTTGGCAATGAGCAGTTCTTC
cdr3_aa: CASNWDRVGNEQFF
j_call: TRBJ2-1
clone_size: once
v_call: TRBV27
d_call: TRBD1

cdr3_nt: TGTGCCAGCAGCTTAGCGCTCGGGGGGCTTTTGGAGACCCAGTACTTC
cdr3_aa: CASSLALGGLLETQYF
j_call: TRBJ2-5
clone_size: -
v_call: TRBV7-9
d_call: -

cdr3_nt: TGTGCCAGCAGCTTAAACGAACAGGGGAACTATGGCTACACCTTC
cdr3_aa: CASSLNEQGNYGYTF
j_call: TRBJ1-2
clone_size: -
v_call: TRBV7-9
d_call: TRBD1

cdr3_nt: TGTGCCAGCAGCTTTAGGGCGGAGACCGGGGAGCTGTTTTTT
cdr3_aa: CASSFRAETGELFF
j_call: TRBJ2-2
clone_size: -
v_call: TRBV13
d_call: -

cdr3_nt: TGTGCCAGTAGTATAATGGGGGGAGGTCAGCCCCAGCATTTT
cdr3_aa: CASSIMGGGQPQHF
j_call: TRBJ1-5
clone_size: -
v_call: TRBV19
d_call: -

cdr3_nt: TGTGCCAGCAGTTTATCCAGGGGCTCCTACAATGAGCAGTTCTTC
cdr3_aa: CASSLSRGSYNEQFF
j_call: TRBJ2-1
clone_size: -
v_call: TRBV27
d_call: -

cdr3_nt: TGTGCCAGCAGTGATTATATCGGGGGGGTTTCCACCTCCTACGAGCAGTACTTC
cdr3_aa: CASSDYIGGVSTSYEQYF
j_call: TRBJ2-7
clone_size: once
v_call: TRBV6-1
d_call: TRBD2

cdr3_nt: TGTGCCAGCAGCCCAGGGGCAATTACTGAAGCTTTCTTT
cdr3_aa: CASSPGAITEAFF
j_call: TRBJ1-1
clone_size: few
v_call: TRBV7-7
d_call: -

cdr3_nt: TGTGCCAGCAGTGAATTGGCCGAGTACTACGAGCAGTACTTC
cdr3_aa: CASSELAEYYEQYF
j_call: TRBJ2-7
clone_size: -
v_call: TRBV6-1
d_call: -

cdr3_nt: TGCAGTACAGGGGATCGCAACGAGCAGTACTTC
cdr3_aa: CSTGDRNEQYF
j_call: TRBJ2-7
clone_size: -
v_call: TRBV20-1
d_call: TRBD1

cdr3_nt: TGTGCCAGCTCGGAGCTCCCGGGTGGTGAGCAGTTCTTC
cdr3_aa: CASSELPGGEQFF
j_call: TRBJ2-1
clone_size: once
v_call: TRBV18
d_call: -

cdr3_nt: TGCGCCAGCAGCTCGGGACTAGCGGGAGTCTCCGAGCAGTACTTC
cdr3_aa: CASSSGLAGVSEQYF
j_call: TRBJ2-7
clone_size: -
v_call: TRBV5-1
d_call: TRBD2

cdr3_nt: TGCAGCGTTGAAGACCGTGGAGTGTCGTACGAGCAGTACTTC
cdr3_aa: CSVEDRGVSYEQYF
j_call: TRBJ2-7
clone_size: -
v_call: TRBV29-1
d_call: -

cdr3_nt: TGTGCCAGTAGTACCTGGACAGGGGAAGAGACCCAGTACTTC
cdr3_aa: CASSTWTGEETQYF
j_call: TRBJ2-5
clone_size: once
v_call: TRBV19
d_call: TRBD1

cdr3_nt: TGTGCCAGCAGCCTGGGACTAGCGGGGTACGAGCAGTACTTC
cdr3_aa: CASSLGLAGYEQYF
j_call: TRBJ2-7
clone_size: many
v_call: TRBV13
d_call: TRBD2

cdr3_nt: TGTGCCAGCAGCGTATCGGGCGGGAGATCAGATACGCAGTATTTT
cdr3_aa: CASSVSGGRSDTQYF
j_call: TRBJ2-3
clone_size: -
v_call: TRBV9
d_call: TRBD2

cdr3_nt: TGTGCCAGCAGGGCGTGGGGTAATGAGCAGTTCTTC
cdr3_aa: CASRAWGNEQFF
j_call: TRBJ2-1
clone_size: -
v_call: TRBV7-9
d_call: -

cdr3_nt: TGTGCCAGCAGCGCAGGGGGTAGCAATCAGCCCCAGCATTTT
cdr3_aa: CASSAGGSNQPQHF
j_call: TRBJ1-5
clone_size: -
v_call: TRBV27
d_call: TRBD1

cdr3_nt: TGTGCCAGCAGCTCTAGACTAGCGGTTCTTTACGAGCAGTACTTC
cdr3_aa: CASSSRLAVLYEQYF
j_call: TRBJ2-7
clone_size: -
v_call: TRBV13
d_call: TRBD2

cdr3_nt: TGTGCCAGCAGCTTAGTTGTCGGGAGGGACAATGAGCAGTTCTTC
cdr3_aa: CASSLVVGRDNEQFF
j_call: TRBJ2-1
clone_size: -
v_call: TRBV7-9
d_call: TRBD2

cdr3_nt: TGTGCCAGCAGCGTACTCGGGTCTAGCGGGAGGACAGATACGCAGTATTTT
cdr3_aa: CASSVLGSSGRTDTQYF
j_call: TRBJ2-3
clone_size: -
v_call: TRBV9
d_call: TRBD2

cdr3_nt: TGTGCCAGCAGGGGGGGACAGTCTTGCAATCAGCCCCAGCATTTT
cdr3_aa: CASRGGQSCNQPQHF
j_call: TRBJ1-5
clone_size: -
v_call: TRBV6-6
d_call: TRBD1

cdr3_nt: TGTGCCAGCAGCTTAGGGGGTCTCGCGGCCGGCACCGGGGAGCTGTTTTTT
cdr3_aa: CASSLGGLAAGTGELFF
j_call: TRBJ2-2
clone_size: -
v_call: TRBV13
d_call: -

cdr3_nt: TGTGCCAGCAGCCACCTGTCACGAGGGTCTGAAGCTTTCTTT
cdr3_aa: CASSHLSRGSEAFF
j_call: TRBJ1-1
clone_size: -
v_call: TRBV7-6
d_call: -

cdr3_nt: TGTGCCACCATCCCCTTGGCGGGGGTCCACAATGAGCAGTTCTTC
cdr3_aa: CATIPLAGVHNEQFF
j_call: TRBJ2-1
clone_size: -
v_call: TRBV7-9
d_call: TRBD2

cdr3_nt: TGCAGCTCAAGGACAGGGAATTCTCGAGAGACCCAGTACTTC
cdr3_aa: CSSRTGNSRETQYF
j_call: TRBJ2-5
clone_size: -
v_call: TRBV29-1
d_call: TRBD1